This is a list of T cell receptor beta chains from one sample in a study of TIL therapy for anti-PD-1-resistant metastatic lung cancer. TCRdb keeps only in-frame clones here, not all; method: immunoSEQ multiplex PCR. The table records over 15,000 clones, about three quarters of them present only once. The material sequenced was blood, taken at baseline. The receptors were gathered from a person aged 30 to 80 with non-small cell lung cancer. Both conserved end residues are part of each CDR3. Fields, in order: J gene, clone size, D gene, V gene, CDR3 DNA, CDR3 protein. The D gene is left open where the match is weak. A clone size is listed for some rows: how often the clone was seen (once, few, many), or a class if it is expanded.

j_call: TRBJ2-1; clone_size: .; d_call: TRBD2; v_call: TRBV11-3; cdr3_nt: TGTGCCAGCAGCTTAGGGGGTAGCGGGAGATCTGACAATGAGCAGTTCTTC; cdr3_aa: CASSLGGSGRSDNEQFF
j_call: TRBJ1-1; clone_size: .; d_call: .; v_call: TRBV4-2; cdr3_nt: TGTGCCAGCAGCCAAGTGGGGGCGAACACTGAAGCTTTCTTT; cdr3_aa: CASSQVGANTEAFF
j_call: TRBJ2-2; clone_size: .; d_call: TRBD2; v_call: TRBV2; cdr3_nt: TGTGCCAGCAGCGCGGGACTAGCGGGGTGGATAAACACCGGGGAGCTGTTTTTT; cdr3_aa: CASSAGLAGWINTGELFF
j_call: TRBJ1-5; clone_size: .; d_call: .; v_call: TRBV28; cdr3_nt: TGTGCCAGCAGTATACCCGACAGATTGAATCAGCCCCAGCATTTT; cdr3_aa: CASSIPDRLNQPQHF
j_call: TRBJ2-5; clone_size: .; d_call: TRBD2; v_call: TRBV6-5; cdr3_nt: TGTGCCAGCAGGGAGGGTAGCGGGAGTCTGGAGACCCAGTACTTC; cdr3_aa: CASREGSGSLETQYF
j_call: TRBJ2-3; clone_size: .; d_call: .; v_call: TRBV6-5; cdr3_nt: TGTGCCAGCAGTTACAAGGGACTTCCCCCAGATACGCAGTATTTT; cdr3_aa: CASSYKGLPPDTQYF
j_call: TRBJ2-1; clone_size: few; d_call: TRBD2; v_call: TRBV29-1; cdr3_nt: TGCAGCGTTGAGGTTAGCGGGAGTGGCGAGCAGTTCTTC; cdr3_aa: CSVEVSGSGEQFF
j_call: TRBJ2-2; clone_size: few; d_call: .; v_call: TRBV27; cdr3_nt: TGTGCCAGCAGTTTATTAGGGCGGGAAATCACCGGGGAGCTGTTTTTT; cdr3_aa: CASSLLGREITGELFF
j_call: TRBJ1-2; clone_size: .; d_call: .; v_call: TRBV7-8; cdr3_nt: TGTGCCAGCAGCTTAGACGGGAACTATGGCTACACCTTC; cdr3_aa: CASSLDGNYGYTF
j_call: TRBJ2-1; clone_size: .; d_call: TRBD2; v_call: TRBV9; cdr3_nt: TGTGCCAGCAGCGCCGGTCTAGCGGGACTCCGCAATGAGCAGTTCTTC; cdr3_aa: CASSAGLAGLRNEQFF
j_call: TRBJ2-3; clone_size: .; d_call: .; v_call: TRBV28; cdr3_nt: TGTGCCAGCACCACAGATATAGATACGCAGTATTTT; cdr3_aa: CASTTDIDTQYF
j_call: TRBJ2-6; clone_size: once; d_call: .; v_call: TRBV3-1/TRBV3-2; cdr3_nt: TGTGCCAGCAGCCGGAGCTCTGGGGCCAACGTCCTGACTTTC; cdr3_aa: CASSRSSGANVLTF
j_call: TRBJ2-2; clone_size: once; d_call: .; v_call: TRBV2; cdr3_nt: TGTGCCAGCAGTGAAAGCGCAGGGGGGGAGCTGTTTTTT; cdr3_aa: CASSESAGGELFF